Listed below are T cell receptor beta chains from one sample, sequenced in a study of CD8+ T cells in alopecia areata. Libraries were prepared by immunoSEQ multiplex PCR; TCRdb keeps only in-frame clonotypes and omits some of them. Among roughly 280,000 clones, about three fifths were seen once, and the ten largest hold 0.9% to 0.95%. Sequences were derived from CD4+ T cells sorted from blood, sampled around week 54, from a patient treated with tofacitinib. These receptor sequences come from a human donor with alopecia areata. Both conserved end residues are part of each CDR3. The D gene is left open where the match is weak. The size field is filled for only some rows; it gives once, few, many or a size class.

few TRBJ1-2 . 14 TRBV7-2 TGTGCCAGCAGCTTAAGGTCAGGAGACTATGGCTACACCTTC CASSLRSGDYGYTF
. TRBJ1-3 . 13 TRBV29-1 TGCAGCGTTGCGGGGTTTACTGGAAACACCATATATTTT CSVAGFTGNTIYF
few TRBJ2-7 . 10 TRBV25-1 TGTGCCAGCAGTGACTGGGAGCAGTACTTC CASSDWEQYF
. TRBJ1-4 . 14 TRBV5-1 TGCGCCAGCAGCTTGGATTCCGAAAGGCGAAAACTGTTTTTT CASSLDSERRKLFF
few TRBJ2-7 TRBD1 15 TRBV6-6 TGTGCCAGCAGTAAACGACAGGGTAGCTCCTACGAGCAGTACTTC CASSKRQGSSYEQYF
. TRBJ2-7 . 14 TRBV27 TGTGCCAGCAGCCTGAAGGACACAGCCTACGAGCAGTACTTC CASSLKDTAYEQYF
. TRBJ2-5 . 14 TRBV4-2 TGTGCCAGCAGCTCAGGGGTGGGGAAAGAGACCCAGTACTTC CASSSGVGKETQYF
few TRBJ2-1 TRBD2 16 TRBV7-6 TGTGCCAGCAGCTCCAGGACTAGCGGGGGGGCCGTTGAGCAGTTCTTC CASSSRTSGGAVEQFF
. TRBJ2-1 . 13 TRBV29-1 TGCAGCGTTGAAGTAAGGCGCCGTCTTGAGCAGTTCTTC CSVEVRRRLEQFF
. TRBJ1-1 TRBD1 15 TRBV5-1 TGCGCCAGCAGCTTCTTGGGACAGGGGAGAACTGAAGCTTTCTTT CASSFLGQGRTEAFF
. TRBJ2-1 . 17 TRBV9 . CASSVAAGTGATHNAFF
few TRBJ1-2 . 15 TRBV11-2 TGTGCCAGCAGCTTAAGAGAACTGACCCCCTATGGCTACACCTTC CASSLRELTPYGYTF
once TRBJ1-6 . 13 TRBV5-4 TGTGCCAGCAGCTTGGACGGGAATTCACCCCTCCACTTT CASSLDGNSPLHF
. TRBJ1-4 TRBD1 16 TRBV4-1 TGCGCCAGCAGCCACAGGACAGGGGTCGGGAATGAAAAACTGTTTTTT CASSHRTGVGNEKLFF
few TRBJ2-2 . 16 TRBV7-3 TGTGCCAGCAGCTTAACTTGGGGACTTAGGAACGGGGAGCTGTTTTTT CASSLTWGLRNGELFF
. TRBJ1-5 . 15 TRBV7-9 TGTGCCAGCAGCTGGGGGGAGGGTAGCAATCAGCCCCAGCATTTT CASSWGEGSNQPQHF
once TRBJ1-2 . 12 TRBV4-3 TGCGCCAGCAGCCAAGTAGGCAGGAGCTACACCTTC CASSQVGRSYTF
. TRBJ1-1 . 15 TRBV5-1 TGCGCCAGCAGCTTGGGGGGCACAACGAACACTGAAGCTTTCTTT CASSLGGTTNTEAFF
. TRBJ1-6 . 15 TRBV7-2 TGTGCCAGCAGCCCCACGGAATACTATAATTCACCCCTCCACTTT CASSPTEYYNSPLHF
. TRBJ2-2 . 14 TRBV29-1 TGCAGCGTTGAATCGGGTCCTTACACCGGGGAGCTGTTTTTT CSVESGPYTGELFF
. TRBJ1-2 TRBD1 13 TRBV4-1 TGCGCCAGCAGCCAAAGTGGAGGGGGCGGCTACACCTTC CASSQSGGGGYTF
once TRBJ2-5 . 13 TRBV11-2 TGTGCCAGCAGCTTAAGATGGGGTGAGACCCAGTACTTC CASSLRWGETQYF
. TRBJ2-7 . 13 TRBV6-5 TGTGCCAGCGGGGGCAGGGTAACCTACGAGCAGTACTTC CASGGRVTYEQYF
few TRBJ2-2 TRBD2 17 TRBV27 TGTGCCAGCAGTTTATTTGGTAGCGGGGCGAACACCGGGGAGCTGTTTTTT CASSLFGSGANTGELFF
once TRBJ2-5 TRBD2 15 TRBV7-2 TGTGCCAGCAGCCCCCTGGGCGGGGGCCAAGAGACCCAGTACTTC CASSPLGGGQETQYF